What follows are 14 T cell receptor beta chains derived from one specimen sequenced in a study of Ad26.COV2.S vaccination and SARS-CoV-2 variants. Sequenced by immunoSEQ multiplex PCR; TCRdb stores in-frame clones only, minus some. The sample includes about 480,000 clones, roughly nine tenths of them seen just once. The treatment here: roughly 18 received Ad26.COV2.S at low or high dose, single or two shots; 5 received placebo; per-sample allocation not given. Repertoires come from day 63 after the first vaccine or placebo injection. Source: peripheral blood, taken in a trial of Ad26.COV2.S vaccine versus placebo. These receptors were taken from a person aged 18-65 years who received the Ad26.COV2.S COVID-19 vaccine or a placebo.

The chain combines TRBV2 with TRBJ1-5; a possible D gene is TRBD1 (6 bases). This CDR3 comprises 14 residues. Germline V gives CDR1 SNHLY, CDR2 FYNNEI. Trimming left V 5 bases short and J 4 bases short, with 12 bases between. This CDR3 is CASSWTATNQPQHF. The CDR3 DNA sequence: TGTGCCAGCAGTTGGACAGCGACAAATCAGCCCCAGCATTTT.

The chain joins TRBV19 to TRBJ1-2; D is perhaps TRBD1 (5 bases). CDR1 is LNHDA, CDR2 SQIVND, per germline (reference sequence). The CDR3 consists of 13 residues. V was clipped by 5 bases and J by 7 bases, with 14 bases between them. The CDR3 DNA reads TGTGCCAGTAGTCGGGACGGGCGAGGTGGCTACACCTTC. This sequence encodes CASSRDGRGGYTF.

CDR3: CASSLGGLADNEQFF. The CDR3 nucleotides read TGTGCCAGCAGCTTAGGTGGACTAGCCGACAATGAGCAGTTCTTC. This sequence joins TRBV11-3 and TRBJ2-1, with TRBD2 identical over 8 bases. CDR1 and CDR2 from the germline V gene are SGHNT and YENEEA. V gave up 1 base and J gave up 5 bases; unmatched junction bases: 4. The CDR3 loop spans 15 amino acids. Combining the CDR3 with reference TRBV11-3 and TRBJ2-1 gives the whole variable domain EAGVVQSPRYKIIEKKQPVAFWCNPISGHNTLYWYLQNLGQGPELLIRYENEEAVDDSQLPKDRFSAERLKGVDSTLKIQPAELGDSAVYLCASSLGGLADNEQFFGPGTRLTVL.

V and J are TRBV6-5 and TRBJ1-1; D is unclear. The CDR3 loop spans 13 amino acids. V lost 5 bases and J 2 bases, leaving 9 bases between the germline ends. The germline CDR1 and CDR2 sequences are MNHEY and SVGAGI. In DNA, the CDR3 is TGTGCCAGCAGTCCGACCGATAACACTGAAGCTTTCTTT. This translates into CASSPTDNTEAFF.

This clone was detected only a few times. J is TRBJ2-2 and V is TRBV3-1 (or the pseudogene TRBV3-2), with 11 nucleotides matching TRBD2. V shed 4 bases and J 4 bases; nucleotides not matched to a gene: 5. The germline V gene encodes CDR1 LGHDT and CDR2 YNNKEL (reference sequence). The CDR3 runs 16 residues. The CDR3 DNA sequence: TGTGCCAGCAGCCCCACTAGCGGGAGTACCACCGGGGAGCTGTTTTTT. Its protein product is CASSPTSGSTTGELFF.

The CDR3 DNA is TGTGCCAGTAGTATGAGCTCCGGGGAGCTGTTTTTT. As protein: CASSMSSGELFF. The genes are TRBV19 and TRBJ2-2; D is unresolved. Germline lookup yields CDR1 LNHDA and CDR2 SQIVND (reference sequence). V lost 3 bases and J lost 6, with 5 bases in between. This CDR3 has 12 amino acids.

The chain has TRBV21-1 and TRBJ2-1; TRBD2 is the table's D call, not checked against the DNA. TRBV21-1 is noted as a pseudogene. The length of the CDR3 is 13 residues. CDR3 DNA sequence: TGTGCCAACGAGCGGGAGGGCTACAATGAGCAGTTCTTC. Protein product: CANEREGYNEQFF.

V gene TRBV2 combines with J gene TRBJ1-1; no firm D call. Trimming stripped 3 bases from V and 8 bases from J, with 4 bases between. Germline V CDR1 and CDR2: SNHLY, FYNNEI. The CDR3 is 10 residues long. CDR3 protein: CASSDLEAFF. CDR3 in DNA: TGTGCCAGCAGTGACCTGGAAGCTTTCTTT.

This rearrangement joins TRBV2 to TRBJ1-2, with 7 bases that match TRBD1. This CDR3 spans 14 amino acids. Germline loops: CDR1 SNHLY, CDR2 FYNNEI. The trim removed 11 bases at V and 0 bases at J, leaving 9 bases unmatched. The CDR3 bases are TGTGCCGGGGGACAGCGACAGGCTAACTATGGCTACACCTTC. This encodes CAGGQRQANYGYTF. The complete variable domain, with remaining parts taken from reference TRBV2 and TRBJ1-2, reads EPEVTQTPSHQVTQMGQEVILRCVPISNHLYFYWYRQILGQKVEFLVSFYNNEISEKSEIFDDQFSVERPDGSNFTLKIRSTKLEDSAMYFCAGGQRQANYGYTFGSGTRLTVV.

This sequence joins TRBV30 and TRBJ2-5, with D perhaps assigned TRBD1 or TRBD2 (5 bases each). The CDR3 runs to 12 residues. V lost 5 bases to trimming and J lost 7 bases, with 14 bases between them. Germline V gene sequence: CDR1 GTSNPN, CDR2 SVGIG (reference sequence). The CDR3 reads CAWGTVIGTQYF. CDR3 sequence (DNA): TGTGCCTGGGGGACGGTCATAGGGACCCAGTACTTC.

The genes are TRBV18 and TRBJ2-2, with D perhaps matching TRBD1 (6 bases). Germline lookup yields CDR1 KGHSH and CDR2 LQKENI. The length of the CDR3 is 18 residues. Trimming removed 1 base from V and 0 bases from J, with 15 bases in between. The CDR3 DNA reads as TGTGCCAGCTCACCACTCAAAACAGGGATAGCGAACACCGGGGAGCTGTTTTTT. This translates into CASSPLKTGIANTGELFF. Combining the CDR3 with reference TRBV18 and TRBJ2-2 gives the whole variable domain NAGVMQNPRHLVRRRGQEARLRCSPMKGHSHVYWYRQLPEEGLKFMVYLQKENIIDESGMPKERFSAEFPKEGPSILRIQQVVRGDSAAYFCASSPLKTGIANTGELFFGEGSRLTVL.

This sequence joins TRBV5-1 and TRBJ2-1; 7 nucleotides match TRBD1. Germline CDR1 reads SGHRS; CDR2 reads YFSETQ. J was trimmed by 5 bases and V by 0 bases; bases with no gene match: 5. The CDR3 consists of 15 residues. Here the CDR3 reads CASSLAGTEHNEQFF. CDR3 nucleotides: TGCGCCAGCAGCTTGGCCGGGACAGAACACAATGAGCAGTTCTTC.

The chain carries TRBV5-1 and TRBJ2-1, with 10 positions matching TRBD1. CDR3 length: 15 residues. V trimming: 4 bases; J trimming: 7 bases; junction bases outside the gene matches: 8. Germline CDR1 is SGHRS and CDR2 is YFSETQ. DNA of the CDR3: TGCGCCAGCAGCCCCCCGGGACAGGGGTTAAATGAGCAGTTCTTC. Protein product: CASSPPGQGLNEQFF.

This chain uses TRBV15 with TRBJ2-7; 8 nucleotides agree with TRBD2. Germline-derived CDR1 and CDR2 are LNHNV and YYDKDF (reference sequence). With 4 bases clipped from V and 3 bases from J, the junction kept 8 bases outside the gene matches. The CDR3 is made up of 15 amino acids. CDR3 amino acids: CATSKLAELNYEQYF. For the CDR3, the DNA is TGTGCCACCAGCAAACTAGCGGAGCTAAACTACGAGCAGTACTTC.